The 4 T cell receptor beta chains presented below share a single source sample, sequenced in a study of neurological immune-mediated disorders (dated by TCRdb to the late 2010s). The library was obtained by 5' RACE. The sequencer was an Illumina HiSeq 2500. Starting from the raw public reads, TCRdb applied fastp trimming at Q25, assembled clones with MiXCR and retained in-frame beta chains. Rows merge per CDR3 protein into single entries with the most common DNA and genes. The sample contains around 64,000 distinct CDR3 sequences, 3.2% of them found a single time. Together, the top ten hold roughly 5.2% of the sample. Sample: PBMCs. The source of these receptors is a woman aged 50 to 60 with multiple sclerosis.

This clonotype was counted ten times or more. The chain recombines TRBV2 with TRBJ2-1; possibly TRBD1 for D (5 bases). Germline-derived CDR1 and CDR2 are SNHLY and FYNNEI. The germline V and J ends were trimmed by 3 bases and 7 bases, with 7 bases remaining between them. This CDR3 has 12 residues. The CDR3 sequence: CASSDDRNEQFF. The DNA of the CDR3 is TGTGCCAGCAGTGACGACAGAAATGAGCAGTTCTTC. Full variable domain (rest looked up from reference TRBV2 and TRBJ2-1): EPEVTQTPSHQVTQMGQEVILRCVPISNHLYFYWYRQILGQKVEFLVSFYNNEISEKSEIFDDQFSVERPDGSNFTLKIRSTKLEDSAMYFCASSDDRNEQFFGPGTRLTVL.

In its sample, this clonotype was seen many times. The V call is TRBV5-6, the J call TRBJ2-2, with 10 bases identical to TRBD1. V shed 1 base and J 6 bases; nucleotides not matched to a gene: 9. The CDR3 has 17 amino acids. From germline, CDR1 is SGHDT and CDR2 YYEEEE. The CDR3 sequence is CASSLIPGQGRPGELFF. The CDR3 DNA reads as TGTGCCAGCAGCTTGATTCCGGGACAGGGGAGACCCGGGGAGCTGTTTTTT.

In this sample, this clonotype turned up many times. The DNA for the CDR3 is TGTGCCAGCAGCCAAGGAGCGGGGGCCTACAATGAGCAGTTCTTC. This translates into CASSQGAGAYNEQFF. V and J are TRBV14 and TRBJ2-1; 8 bases map to TRBD2. This CDR3 has 15 residues. Per the germline V gene, CDR1 is SGHDN and CDR2 is FVKESK. The ends lost 1 base at V and 2 bases at J; junction bases unmatched: 1.

There are many counts of this clonotype. The chain has TRBV29-1 and TRBJ2-5; D remains unclear. Germline CDR1 is SQVTM and CDR2 is ANQGSEA. The CDR3 totals 13 residues. The V end was cut by 1 base, the J end by 2 bases, with 8 bases between. In nucleotides, the CDR3 is TGCAGCGTTGAAGTAGTCCAGCAAGAGACCCAGTACTTC. Its protein is CSVEVVQQETQYF.